The 9 T cell receptor beta chains below all came from one sample that was sequenced in a study of identical twins. Each CDR3 protein gets one entry after TCRdb re-called the 5' RACE reads with MiXCR. The data contain more than 600,000 distinct CDR3 sequences, 15% to 20% of them singletons. The same data also contributed to another study, on T cells expressing NK-cell markers.

The sample taken for sequencing was PBMCs. The source of these receptors is a woman between 18 and 29 years old in good health.

This chain uses TRBV7-9 with TRBJ2-1; no definite D call. Per germline, CDR1 SEHNR and CDR2 FQNEAQ (reference sequence). The CDR3 loop spans 15 amino acids. The V end was cut by 1 base, the J end by 9 bases, with 16 bases between. CDR3 amino acids: CASSLDTLLGSEQFF. CDR3 in DNA: TGTGCCAGCAGCTTAGATACTCTGTTGGGTTCTGAGCAGTTCTTC.

J is TRBJ2-7 and V is TRBV29-1; 9 bases line up with TRBD1. The CDR3 totals 13 residues. Looked up from germline, CDR1 is SQVTM and CDR2 is ANQGSEA. V lost 6 bases and J lost 5; bases outside the gene matches: 8. CDR3 sequence (DNA): TGCAGCGTCCAACTGGACAGGGGTAACGAGCAGTACTTC. This gives the protein CSVQLDRGNEQYF.

The chain combines TRBV10-2 with TRBJ1-6, with TRBD1 matching over 9 bases. The CDR3 extends over 15 amino acids. The J segment lost 10 bases and the V segment lost 8 bases, leaving 12 bases of the junction unmatched. Germline CDR1 is WSHSY and CDR2 is SAAADI. CDR3 sequence: CASGGTGRTRSPLHF. The CDR3 DNA sequence: TGCGCCAGCGGGGGGACAGGGAGAACGAGATCACCCCTCCACTTT.

This clonotype turned up a few times. V and J are TRBV5-1 and TRBJ2-5, with D unresolved. This CDR3 is built from 14 residues. Germline values: CDR1 SGHRS, CDR2 YFSETQ. V was shortened by 4 bases and J by 2 bases, with 12 bases between the two germline ends. This chain's CDR3 is CASSPVGAQETQYF. CDR3 DNA sequence: TGCGCCAGCAGCCCGGTAGGCGCACAAGAGACCCAGTACTTC.

V is TRBV7-8 and J is TRBJ1-3; TRBD1 might be the D (5 bases). Germline CDR1 is SGHVS and CDR2 is FQNEAQ. The CDR3 totals 14 residues. The V end lost 6 bases, the J end lost 0 bases, and 9 bases lay between the germline ends. The CDR3 loop reads CASSSRDSGNTIYF. The CDR3 nucleotides read TGTGCCAGCAGTTCCAGGGACTCTGGAAACACCATATATTTT.

The genes are TRBV9 and TRBJ2-5; D is perhaps TRBD1 (6 bases). The CDR3 has 14 amino acids. V was pared by 6 bases and J by 4 bases, with 16 bases between. Germline lookup yields CDR1 SGDLS and CDR2 YYNGEE. The CDR3 coding sequence is TGTGCCAGCAACAGGGCGTCTGACGGAGAGACCCAGTACTTC. Its protein product is CASNRASDGETQYF.

In this sample, this clonotype turned up a few times. The genes are TRBV25-1 and TRBJ2-6; unclear D gene. The ends were cut back, 4 bases at V and 2 bases at J, with 6 bases in the middle. CDR1 is MGHDK and CDR2 is SYGVNS in the germline V gene. The CDR3 length is 14 residues. The CDR3 region has the DNA TGTGCCAGCAGTGGAACCCCTGGGGCCAACGTCCTGACTTTC. This translates into CASSGTPGANVLTF.

This clonotype was seen more than once but under ten times. V and J are TRBV15 and TRBJ1-1, with unresolved D. The CDR3 loop spans 13 amino acids. Trimming took 0 bases from V and 2 from J, leaving 4 bases between them. Per the germline V gene, CDR1 is LNHNV and CDR2 is YYDKDF (reference sequence). The CDR3 region is CATSRDSNTEAFF. The CDR3 DNA follows: TGTGCCACCAGCAGAGACAGTAACACTGAAGCTTTCTTT.

This clonotype was seen a handful of times. The genes are TRBV7-9 and TRBJ2-4, with 7 bases aligning to TRBD2. CDR3 size: 13 residues. Germline trimming cut 5 bases from V and 8 bases from J; bases unmatched to any gene: 6. The germline V gene encodes CDR1 SEHNR and CDR2 FQNEAQ (reference sequence). Here the CDR3 reads CASSPSGEDIQYF. CDR3 in DNA: TGTGCCAGCAGCCCCAGCGGGGAGGACATTCAGTACTTC.